The 8 T cell receptor beta chains given below trace back to one sample, sequenced in a study of shared clonotypes between healthy human individuals. Profiled with immunoSEQ multiplex PCR; TCRdb holds only in-frame clones, not every one. The sample contains some 2.4 million clones, approximately 93% of which appear only once. The specimen was naive CD4+ T cells from PBMCs. As for subset: CD45RA+ positively selected. These receptor sequences come from a man between 18 and 29 years old in good health. Some clones in this sample may be carry-over from other donors' samples.

The genes are TRBV5-1 and TRBJ1-4; 8 nucleotides agree with TRBD1. The CDR3 sequence is 15 residues long. J was trimmed by 4 bases and V by 4 bases; bases with no gene match: 6. Germline V gives CDR1 SGHRS, CDR2 YFSETQ. Here the CDR3 reads CASSLRTGSNEKLFF. CDR3 nucleotides: TGCGCCAGCAGCCTCCGGACAGGGAGTAATGAAAAACTGTTTTTT.

The rearrangement uses TRBV4-2 and TRBJ1-2; possible D gene TRBD1, 5 bases. The CDR3 runs to 17 residues. The germline gives CDR1 LGHNA, CDR2 YNFKEQ. V lost 3 bases and J lost 8, with 25 bases in between. The CDR3 region has the DNA TGTGCCAGCAGCCAGGAACTAACGAGGGCGACCGGGACGGGCTACACCTTC. It specifies CASSQELTRATGTGYTF.

The sample holds one count of this clone. The chain recombines TRBV28 with TRBJ2-5, with 11 bases fitting TRBD2. The V gene's germline CDR1 is MDHEN and CDR2 SYDVKM. The CDR3 spans 16 residues. The junction had 6 bases not matched to a gene; V was cut back by 5 bases and J by 1 base. The CDR3 DNA reads as TGTGCCAGCAGTACACGGACTAGCGGGCTCCAAGAGACCCAGTACTTC. This encodes CASSTRTSGLQETQYF.

The chain joins TRBV14 to TRBJ2-1; 9 bases line up with TRBD1. From germline, CDR1 is SGHDN and CDR2 FVKESK. V lost 4 bases, J lost 10 bases, and 11 bases stayed unmatched. The CDR3 runs to 15 residues. The CDR3 loop is CASSRGGQGFREQFF. The CDR3 DNA sequence: TGTGCCAGCAGCCGGGGGGGACAGGGTTTCAGGGAGCAGTTCTTC.

The gene calls are TRBV27 and TRBJ1-1; 7 nucleotides match TRBD1. CDR1 MNHEY and CDR2 SMNVEV come from the germline V gene (reference sequence). This CDR3 has 16 residues. Losses at the gene ends were 6 bases for V and 1 base for J; bases not matched to a gene: 11. CDR3 sequence reads: CASSPNRGSWNTEAFF. The CDR3 DNA reads TGTGCCAGCAGCCCTAACAGGGGTTCCTGGAACACTGAAGCTTTCTTT.

The chain recombines TRBV7-3 with TRBJ2-1; D is ambiguous. Germline V lookup: CDR1 SGHTA, CDR2 FQGTGA. The CDR3 has 14 residues. V was clipped by 1 base and J by 6 bases, with 10 bases between them. The CDR3 loop is CASSLRRSSNEQFF. Here the CDR3 DNA reads TGTGCCAGCAGCTTAAGGCGTTCCAGCAATGAGCAGTTCTTC.

The chain carries TRBV5-1 and TRBJ2-1, with D perhaps being TRBD1 or TRBD2 (5 bases each). The CDR3 loop spans 14 amino acids. Trimming took off 7 bases at V and 7 bases at J, with 18 bases between the two ends. Germline V gene sequence: CDR1 SGHRS, CDR2 YFSETQ. The CDR3 spells CASGWGRSVNEQFF. The CDR3 DNA reads as TGCGCCAGCGGTTGGGGACGGAGCGTTAATGAGCAGTTCTTC. The variable domain in full, with the rest retrieved from reference TRBV5-1 and TRBJ2-1, is KAGVTQTPRYLIKTRGQQVTLSCSPISGHRSVSWYQQTPGQGLQFLFEYFSETQRNKGNFPGRFSGRQFSNSRSEMNVSTLELGDSALYLCASGWGRSVNEQFFGPGTRLTVL.

The chain recombines TRBV18 with TRBJ1-5; D gene unclear. Germline loops: CDR1 KGHSH, CDR2 LQKENI. V lost 6 bases and J 1 base, leaving 13 bases between the germline ends. The CDR3 loop spans 15 amino acids. CDR3 sequence: CASSLLPGSNQPQHF. The DNA of the CDR3 is TGTGCCAGCTCCCTTTTGCCTGGGAGCAATCAGCCCCAGCATTTT.